This record looks at one TCR beta chain sequence and its context. The antigen remains undetermined. The sample belongs to a study of CD8 T cells in ankylosing spondylitis. Study findings and constraints: Seemingly characteristic of ankylosing spondylitis blood was a TCR beta motif consisting of eight highly homologous variants.

Germline lookup yields CDR1 LGHNA and CDR2 YSLEER. CDR3 length: 14 amino acids. With 0 bases removed from V and 5 bases from J, the gap between germline ends came to 10 bases. TCRdb reprocessed the 5' RACE reads via MiXCR and lists one record per CDR3 protein. The table has about 220,000 distinct CDR3 sequences, 15% to 20% seen once. The TCR was taken from a male donor with ankylosing spondylitis. The sequenced sample consisted of blood, either unsorted or a sorted T cell fraction (not recorded which). V gene TRBV4-3 combines with J gene TRBJ1-1; tentative D call: TRBD1 (5 bases). CDR3 protein: CASSQDRGETEAFF. In DNA, the CDR3 is TGCGCCAGCAGCCAAGATCGAGGGGAGACTGAAGCTTTCTTT.